A selection of T cell receptor beta chains follows, all from one sample in a study of T cells in Graves' hyperthyroidism and ophthalmopathy. One entry per CDR3 protein results from TCRdb running MiXCR on the multiplex PCR reads. Here the sample spans about 410,000 distinct CDR3 sequences, more than 14% being singletons. The source material was blood. These TCRs come from a woman aged 25 to 39 with Graves' ophthalmopathy. Both conserved end residues are part of each CDR3. The D gene is left open where the match is weak. Size is omitted from some rows. Given values are once, few, many or a class for expanded clones.

TRBV20-1,many,TRBJ1-1,NA,CSARDSRTRGMNTEAFF,TGCAGTGCTAGAGATTCCCGGACCAGGGGCATGAACACTGAAGCTTTCTTT
TRBV6-1,few,TRBJ2-5,TRBD1,CASTGTALQETQYF,TGTGCCAGCACCGGGACAGCGTTGCAAGAGACCCAGTACTTC
TRBV28,few,TRBJ2-2,TRBD1,CASCPQGAAGELFF,TGTGCCAGCTGTCCTCAGGGGGCGGCCGGGGAGCTGTTTTTT
TRBV25-1,NA,TRBJ1-2,NA,CASSELRGSPHYGYTF,TGTGCCAGCAGTGAATTGCGGGGGTCTCCTCACTATGGCTACACCTTC
TRBV6-1,few,TRBJ1-2,TRBD1,CASSLDRDRRFTF,TGTGCCAGCAGCCTGGACAGGGATCGACGATTCACCTTC
TRBV3-1,many,TRBJ2-7,NA,CASSPTATYEQYF,TGTGCCAGCAGCCCGACAGCGACCTACGAGCAGTACTTC
TRBV20-1,NA,TRBJ2-7,NA,CSARGGAPSYEQYF,TGCAGTGCTAGAGGGGGGGCGCCGAGCTACGAGCAGTACTTC
TRBV3-1,many,TRBJ2-1,NA,CASSQVTGRIAYNEQFF,TGTGCCAGCAGCCAAGTTACAGGGCGGATCGCCTACAATGAGCAGTTCTTC
TRBV20-1,NA,TRBJ2-5,NA,CSASLGGETQYF,TGCAGTGCTAGCCTCGGAGGGGAGACCCAGTACTTC
TRBV5-1,many,TRBJ1-1,NA,CASSPLAFLVTEAFF,TGCGCCAGCAGCCCGTTGGCGTTTTTGGTCACTGAAGCTTTCTTT
TRBV24-1,few,TRBJ2-2,TRBD1,CATSEGETGMAGELFF,TGTGCCACCAGTGAGGGGGAGACAGGGATGGCCGGGGAGCTGTTTTTT
TRBV10-3,NA,TRBJ1-6,NA,CATRGGINSPLHF,TGTGCCACCCGTGGGGGGATTAATTCACCCCTCCACTTT
TRBV7-2,many,TRBJ1-5,NA,CASSLVAQSSNQPQHF,TGTGCCAGCAGCTTAGTCGCCCAATCCAGCAATCAGCCCCAGCATTTT
TRBV29-1,few,TRBJ1-1,NA,CSVGGRGPEAFF,TGCAGCGTTGGGGGCAGAGGACCTGAAGCTTTCTTT
TRBV2,many,TRBJ2-5,TRBD2,CASSEKASGGAETQYF,TGTGCCAGCAGTGAAAAGGCTAGCGGGGGTGCAGAGACCCAGTACTTC
TRBV6-1,many,TRBJ1-2,NA,CASSSPGLSGQGYTF,TGTGCCAGCAGTTCCCCCGGACTTTCAGGCCAAGGCTACACCTTC
TRBV7-2,many,TRBJ1-4,TRBD1,CASSLRGQGYEKLFF,TGTGCCAGCAGCTTAAGGGGACAGGGGTATGAAAAACTGTTTTTT
TRBV6-2/TRBV6-3,many,TRBJ2-3,NA,CAANGIGPPHTDTQYF,TGTGCCGCAAATGGGATTGGACCACCCCACACAGATACGCAGTATTTT
TRBV7-3,many,TRBJ2-3,TRBD2,CASSLIGGLTSGRTDTQYF,TGTGCCAGCAGCTTAATTGGAGGGCTGACTAGCGGACGCACAGATACGCAGTATTTT
TRBV6-1,few,TRBJ1-2,NA,CASSYVGHQISYGYTF,TGTGCCAGCAGTTATGTCGGACACCAGATTTCTTATGGCTACACCTTC
TRBV11-2,many,TRBJ2-1,TRBD2,CASSPSGGAIDEQFF,TGTGCCAGCAGCCCAAGCGGGGGGGCGATAGATGAGCAGTTCTTC
TRBV5-5,many,TRBJ1-2,NA,CASPHPGGYGYTF,TGTGCCAGCCCCCACCCTGGGGGCTATGGCTACACCTTC
TRBV14,few,TRBJ1-2,TRBD1,CASSPPGQGAYGYTF,TGTGCCAGCAGCCCTCCGGGACAGGGGGCCTATGGCTACACCTTC
TRBV29-1,NA,TRBJ1-3,NA,CSAEGGQIDSGNTIYF,TGCAGCGCCGAGGGAGGACAGATCGACTCTGGAAACACCATATATTTT
TRBV7-9,NA,TRBJ2-2,NA,CASSLRVAVLDTGELFF,TGTGCCAGCAGCTTGCGAGTAGCGGTGTTAGACACCGGGGAGCTGTTTTTT
TRBV9,many,TRBJ1-2,NA,CASSPTPPSGYTF,TGTGCCAGCAGCCCCACCCCCCCTTCTGGCTACACCTTC
TRBV7-2,many,TRBJ1-1,TRBD1,CASSSSGTGVGAFF,TGTGCCAGCAGCTCGTCCGGGACAGGGGTCGGAGCTTTCTTT
TRBV7-2,many,TRBJ2-7,NA,CASSLVFRDEQYF,TGTGCCAGCAGCTTAGTCTTTCGGGACGAGCAGTACTTC
TRBV19,NA,TRBJ2-1,NA,CASGTEYNNEQFF,TGTGCCAGTGGGACGGAATATAACAATGAGCAGTTCTTC
TRBV18,many,TRBJ1-5,NA,CASSLYRLLSNQPQHF,TGTGCCAGCTCACTGTATCGACTCCTCAGCAATCAGCCCCAGCATTTT
TRBV2,many,TRBJ2-1,TRBD2,CASSEISGGDNEQFF,TGTGCCAGCAGTGAAATTTCGGGGGGGGACAATGAGCAGTTCTTC
TRBV27,NA,TRBJ2-1,NA,CASSFGSVNEQFF,TGTGCCAGCAGTTTCGGTAGCGTCAATGAGCAGTTCTTC
TRBV11-2,many,TRBJ1-2,NA,CASKPSNYGYTF,TGTGCCAGCAAGCCCAGTAACTATGGCTACACCTTC
TRBV12-3/TRBV12-4,many,TRBJ2-1,NA,CASRRLDNEQFF,TGTGCCAGCAGGCGACTGGACAATGAGCAGTTCTTC
TRBV11-1,many,TRBJ2-7,TRBD1,CASSQWTGGFYEQYF,TGTGCCAGCAGCCAATGGACAGGGGGCTTCTACGAGCAGTACTTC
TRBV6-2/TRBV6-3,NA,TRBJ2-2,NA,CASGFLAGTGELFF,TGTGCCAGCGGGTTCCTAGCCGGCACCGGGGAGCTGTTTTTT
TRBV12-5,few,TRBJ1-3,NA,CASGLEPSSGNTIYF,TGTGCTAGTGGTTTGGAACCGAGCTCTGGAAACACCATATATTTT
TRBV18,few,TRBJ1-2,TRBD1,CASSPVSPGQGSYGYTF,TGTGCCAGCTCACCCGTATCCCCGGGACAGGGTTCGTATGGCTACACCTTC